A single sample is the source of the 16 T cell receptor beta chains below, sequenced in a study of PD-1 blockade in classical Hodgkin lymphoma. Profiling relied on immunoSEQ multiplex PCR, and the TCRdb table lists in-frame clones only, not all of them. The sample yields tens of thousands of clones, approximately 89% seen once. All patients experienced relapse after autologous stem cell transplantation, and brentuximab vedotin exposure was variable. Sequenced here: peripheral blood mononuclear cells (PBMCs), sampled at baseline. Receptors originate from a human donor with classical Hodgkin lymphoma.

This clone appeared a single time. The rearrangement links TRBV7-7 to TRBJ1-1; D perhaps matches TRBD1 (6 bases). The CDR3 has 19 amino acids. With 1 base removed from V and 2 bases from J, the gap between germline ends came to 23 bases. CDR1 and CDR2 from the germline V gene are SSHAT and FNYEAQ (reference sequence). CDR3 protein: CASSLVLPGAGAINTEAFF. The CDR3 bases are TGTGCCAGCAGCTTAGTACTACCGGGGGCTGGGGCAATCAACACTGAAGCTTTCTTT. The complete variable domain, with remaining parts taken from reference TRBV7-7 and TRBJ1-1, reads GAGVSQSPRYKVTKRGQDVTLRCDPISSHATLYWYQQALGQGPEFLTYFNYEAQPDKSGLPSDRFSAERPEGSISTLTIQRTEQRDSAMYRCASSLVLPGAGAINTEAFFGQGTRLTVV.

The chain uses TRBV5-1 and TRBJ1-1, with D uncertain. The CDR3 is 14 amino acids. Germline CDR1 and CDR2: SGHRS and YFSETQ. Trimming removed 7 bases at V and 1 base at J, with 14 bases between. The CDR3 loop is CASARASGNTEAFF. CDR3 bases: TGCGCCAGCGCAAGGGCCTCGGGGAACACTGAAGCTTTCTTT.

The chain couples TRBV14 to TRBJ1-6; TRBD1 agrees at 8 bases. CDR1 and CDR2 (germline): SGHDN, FVKESK. The CDR3 is 16 residues long. The trim removed 0 bases at V and 9 bases at J, leaving 7 bases unmatched. As DNA, the CDR3 is TGTGCCAGCAGCCAAGATTACGGCAGGGGGCTTTCACCCCTCCACTTT. Protein: CASSQDYGRGLSPLHF.

This chain connects TRBV7-8 to TRBJ2-2; D unclear. From germline, CDR1 is SGHVS and CDR2 FQNEAQ. V was shortened by 1 base and J by 0 bases, with 12 bases between the two germline ends. CDR3 length: 17 amino acids. Here the CDR3 DNA reads TGTGCCAGCAGCTTAGGTGGGCAGATCCCGAACACCGGGGAGCTGTTTTTT. It translates to CASSLGGQIPNTGELFF.

The chain carries TRBV4-2 and TRBJ2-7; TRBD1 matches 9 bases. Per the germline V gene, CDR1 is LGHNA and CDR2 is YNFKEQ. The junction had 10 bases not matched to a gene; V was cut back by 5 bases and J by 5 bases. The CDR3 extends over 15 amino acids. CDR3 DNA: TGTGCCAGCAGCACCGGGCTTACAGGGGGCCACGAGCAGTACTTC. Amino acids: CASSTGLTGGHEQYF.

In the case of this clone: It is likely a read error, because the conserved phenylalanine at the end of the CDR3 is missing. The DNA is omitted, as the CDR3 cannot be located on it reliably, and the CDR3 follows TCRdb's listing. V usage is TRBV6-5 and J usage is TRBJ2-6; the table assigns TRBD2, which was not confirmed against the DNA. The germline CDR1 and CDR2 sequences are MNHEY and SVGAGI. With termini counted, the CDR3 has 8 amino acids. This CDR3 reads CASSSNSL.

CDR3 nucleotides: TGTGCCAGCAGTTACACACGGACAGGGACCCATGGCTACACCTTC. It yields the protein CASSYTRTGTHGYTF. J is TRBJ1-2 and V is TRBV6-6, with TRBD1 matching 8 bases. Germline CDR1 MNHNY, CDR2 SVGAGI (reference sequence). The CDR3 consists of 15 residues. V lost 2 bases to trimming and J lost 6 bases; unmatched junction nucleotides: 8.

This clone was detected a few times. The chain combines TRBV2 with TRBJ1-5, with D unclear. The ends were cut back, 7 bases at V and 0 bases at J, with 19 bases in the middle. The CDR3 runs to 17 residues. Germline V CDR1 and CDR2: SNHLY, FYNNEI. The CDR3 loop is CASKGGSLVNSNQPQHF. The CDR3, as DNA: TGTGCCAGCAAGGGAGGCTCCTTGGTCAATAGCAATCAGCCCCAGCATTTT. The full variable domain, its missing parts supplied by reference TRBV2 and TRBJ1-5, is EPEVTQTPSHQVTQMGQEVILRCVPISNHLYFYWYRQILGQKVEFLVSFYNNEISEKSEIFDDQFSVERPDGSNFTLKIRSTKLEDSAMYFCASKGGSLVNSNQPQHFGDGTRLSIL.

V gene TRBV6-5 combines with J gene TRBJ1-1; unclear D gene. Trimming shortened V by 0 bases and J by 3 bases, and 8 bases separated the two germline ends. Germline V gives CDR1 MNHEY, CDR2 SVGAGI. The CDR3 length is 14 residues. CDR3: CASSYSPGDTEAFF. The DNA of the CDR3 is TGTGCCAGCAGTTACTCCCCTGGGGACACTGAAGCTTTCTTT.

This clone was detected once. The rearrangement joins TRBV30 to TRBJ2-5, with TRBD2 as a possible D gene (7 bases). Germline V lookup: CDR1 GTSNPN, CDR2 SVGIG (reference sequence). Trimming took off 2 bases at V and 5 bases at J, with 12 bases between the two ends. The CDR3 has 13 amino acids. This chain's CDR3 is CAWSRGGRETQYF. CDR3 in DNA: TGTGCCTGGAGTAGGGGGGGACGGGAGACCCAGTACTTC.

The chain recombines TRBV4-2 with TRBJ2-5, with D maybe TRBD2 (5 bases). The CDR3 has 17 amino acids. Trimming cost V 3 bases and J 1 base, with 18 bases left between them. Germline CDR1 is LGHNA and CDR2 is YNFKEQ. CDR3 region: CASSHGNGGEGQETQYF. The CDR3 bases are TGTGCCAGCAGCCACGGAAATGGAGGCGAGGGCCAAGAGACCCAGTACTTC.

The chain carries TRBV19 and TRBJ1-2; TRBD1 matches at 9 bases. The germline V gene encodes CDR1 LNHDA and CDR2 SQIVND (reference sequence). CDR3 size: 14 residues. The V and J ends lost 5 bases and 4 bases, in that order; junction bases with no gene match: 5. The CDR3 here is CASSHRGRSYGYTF. CDR3 bases: TGTGCCAGTAGTCACAGGGGGCGCAGCTATGGCTACACCTTC.

The genes are TRBV21-1 and TRBJ1-1. TRBV21-1 constitutes a pseudogene. The CDR3 covers 13 residues. In nucleotides, the CDR3 is TGTGCCAGCAGCAAAGCGCTCGGGGCCCGAGCTTTCTTT. It specifies CASSKALGARAFF.

This clone was detected only a few times. The rearrangement joins TRBV9 to TRBJ1-1, with D unclear. Germline CDR1 and CDR2: SGDLS and YYNGEE. Trimming shortened V by 0 bases and J by 2 bases, and 5 bases separated the two germline ends. The CDR3 runs to 13 residues. The DNA of the CDR3 is TGTGCCAGCAGCGTAGACAGTAACACTGAAGCTTTCTTT. Translating gives CASSVDSNTEAFF.

The V call is TRBV7-8, the J call TRBJ2-7; D may be TRBD2 (5 bases). This CDR3 comprises 16 residues. Germline CDR1 reads SGHVS; CDR2 reads FQNEAQ. Deletions cut 1 base from V and 0 bases from J, with 13 bases between. CDR3 sequence: CASSLGGGWSSYEQYF. The CDR3 DNA reads as TGTGCCAGCAGCTTAGGAGGAGGCTGGAGCTCCTACGAGCAGTACTTC.

The V call is TRBV5-6, the J call TRBJ2-1; 10 bases are shared with TRBD1. The CDR3 totals 16 residues. Losses at the gene ends were 3 bases for V and 2 bases for J; bases not matched to a gene: 5. The germline gives CDR1 SGHDT, CDR2 YYEEEE. CDR3 nucleotides: TGTGCCAGCAGCTCCGGACAGGGGGGACCCTACAATGAGCAGTTCTTC. This sequence encodes CASSSGQGGPYNEQFF. Full variable domain (remainder filled in from reference TRBV5-6 and TRBJ2-1): DAGVTQSPTHLIKTRGQQVTLRCSPKSGHDTVSWYQQALGQGPQFIFQYYEEEERQRGNFPDRFSGHQFPNYSSELNVNALLLGDSALYLCASSSGQGGPYNEQFFGPGTRLTVL.